The text below deals with one TCR beta chain. There is no known antigen for this receptor. No much larger clonotype is one base removed from it; base qualities were not supplied. The data are from a study of blood T cell repertoires in COVID-19 (dated by TCRdb to 2020 to 2022). Context from the whole study: Samples covering the acute and convalescent phases of COVID-19 were provided by collaborators in the United States, Italy and Spain. The prospective study material was composed of cDNA or gDNA derived from T cells, B-cell-depleted T cells, or PBMCs. Subjects who had been exposed to COVID-19, were actively infected with it, or had recovered from it provided the deeply sampled blood TCRbeta repertoires that made up the dataset. A freely available public database, intended as a resource for researchers studying the immune response to SARS-CoV-2, is where the repertoires were released. Samples were obtained from the ongoing ImmuneRACE study (first 160 participants) and from 1,254 subjects provided by 6 global collaborators. The sample metadata nearly always contained a de-identified subject ID, COVID-19 status, age in years and sex. Where available, HLA class I and class II types were taken from metadata supplied by the sample provider and were not determined by assay-based typing.

TCRbeta CDR3 regions were amplified from genomic DNA using the immunoSEQ Assay, a bias-controlled multiplex PCR. The paper's processing steps were these. Nucleated cell counts per sample were estimated from amplification of reference gene primers within the assay. Sequence reads were collapsed and filtered to measure the absolute abundance of every unique TCRbeta CDR3 rearrangement. For each sample, productive Simpson clonality was calculated by taking the square root of Simpson's diversity index across productive rearrangements. Here the immuneACCESS table is served through TCRdb, limited to in-frame sequences with V and J called. Missing clones are a known gap in these copies; in checked studies unresolved V genes cover under half, and the rest lacks a known reason. Clone size and V and J calls were adopted from that table, with D and trimming inferred from the DNA. The sample table contains about 230,000 clones; only one count was recorded for nearly 90% of them. The ten top clones hold approximately 11% of the sample.

V trim: 7 bases; J trim: 0 bases; unmatched bases: 9. The germline V gene (reference sequence) specifies MNHEY as CDR1 and SMNVEV as CDR2. The CDR3 starts with the cysteine, ends with the phenylalanine, and has 17 residues. Only CDR3 DNA is held: 51 bases, read in frame from base 1. Participants in the prospective study were aged roughly 18 to 89 years, lived in 20 to 25 United States geographic areas, and enrolled through a virtual design. To assign participants to cohorts, the prospective study relied on clinical history that participants themselves reported in a screening survey and a study questionnaire. For ImmuneRACE Cohort 3, a participant was defined as recovered based on two consecutive negative NP/OP PCR tests, clearance by a healthcare professional, or resolution of symptoms. In the prospective study, mobile phlebotomists collected whole blood, serum and a nasopharyngeal or oropharyngeal swab from each participant. Over a roughly 2-month period, participants in the prospective study had the option of providing additional blood draws and questionnaires. Before DNA extraction, blood samples from the prospective study were shipped at room temperature or frozen.

What the research found in general, with its limitations: Clinical and demographic metadata were provided uncurated, with the amount varying by source and participant.

This TCR came from a man younger than 45 who had recovered from COVID-19. The V and J segments used are TRBV27 and TRBJ2-2; TRBD2 aligns with 9 central bases. Sequencing was performed on PBMCs or T cells enriched from blood (not recorded which). The DNA sequence reads TGTGCCAGCAAATACGGCGGGAGGGCAACGAACACCGGGGAGCTGTTTTTT. Translated, this gives CASKYGGRATNTGELFF.